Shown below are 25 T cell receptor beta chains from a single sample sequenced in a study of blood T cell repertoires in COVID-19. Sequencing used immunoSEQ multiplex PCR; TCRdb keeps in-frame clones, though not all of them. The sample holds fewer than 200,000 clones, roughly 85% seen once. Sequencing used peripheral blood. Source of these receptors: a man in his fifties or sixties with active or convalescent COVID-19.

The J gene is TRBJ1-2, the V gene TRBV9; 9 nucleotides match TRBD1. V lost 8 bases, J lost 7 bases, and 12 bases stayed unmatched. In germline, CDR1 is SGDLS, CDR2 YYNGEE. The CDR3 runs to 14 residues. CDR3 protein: CARIGTGRPSGYTF. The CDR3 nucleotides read TGTGCCAGGATCGGGACAGGGCGGCCCAGTGGCTACACCTTC.

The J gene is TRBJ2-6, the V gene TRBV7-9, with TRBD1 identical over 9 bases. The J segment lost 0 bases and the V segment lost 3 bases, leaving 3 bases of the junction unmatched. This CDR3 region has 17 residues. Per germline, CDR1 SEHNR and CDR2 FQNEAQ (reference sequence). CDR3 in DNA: TGTGCCAGCAGCTTGGGACAGGGTTTCTCTGGGGCCAACGTCCTGACTTTC. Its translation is CASSLGQGFSGANVLTF.

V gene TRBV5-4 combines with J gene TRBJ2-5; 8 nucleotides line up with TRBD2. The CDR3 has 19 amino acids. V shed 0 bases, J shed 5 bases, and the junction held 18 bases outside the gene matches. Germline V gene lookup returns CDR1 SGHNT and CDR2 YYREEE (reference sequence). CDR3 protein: CASSLAPLAGSPIGETQYF. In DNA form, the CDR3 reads TGTGCCAGCAGCTTGGCACCCCTAGCGGGCTCCCCAATAGGGGAGACCCAGTACTTC.

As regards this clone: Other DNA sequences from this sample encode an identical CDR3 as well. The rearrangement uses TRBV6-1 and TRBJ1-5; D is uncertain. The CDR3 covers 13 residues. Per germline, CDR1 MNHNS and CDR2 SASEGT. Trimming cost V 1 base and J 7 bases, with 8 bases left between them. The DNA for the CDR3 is TGTGCCAGCAGTGAAGTGAGAGGACAGCCCCAGCATTTT. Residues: CASSEVRGQPQHF.

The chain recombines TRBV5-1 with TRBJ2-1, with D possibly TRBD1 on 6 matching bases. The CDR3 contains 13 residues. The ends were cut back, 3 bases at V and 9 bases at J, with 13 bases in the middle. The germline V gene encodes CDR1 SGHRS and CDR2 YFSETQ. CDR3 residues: CASSSFSGVEQFF. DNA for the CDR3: TGCGCCAGCAGCTCGTTCTCAGGGGTTGAGCAGTTCTTC.

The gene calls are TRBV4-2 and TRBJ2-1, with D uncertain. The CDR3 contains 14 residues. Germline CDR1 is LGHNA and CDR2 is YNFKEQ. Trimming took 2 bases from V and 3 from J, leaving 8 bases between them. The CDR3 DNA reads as TGTGCCAGCAGCCAACTGCGCGGCTACAATGAGCAGTTCTTC. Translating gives CASSQLRGYNEQFF.

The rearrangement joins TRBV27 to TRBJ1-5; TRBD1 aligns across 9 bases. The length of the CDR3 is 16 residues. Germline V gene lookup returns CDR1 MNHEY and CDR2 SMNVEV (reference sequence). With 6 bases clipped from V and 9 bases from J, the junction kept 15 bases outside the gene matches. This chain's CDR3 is CASSLLTGTGIGPQHF. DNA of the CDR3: TGTGCCAGCAGCCTTCTAACCGGGACAGGGATAGGGCCCCAGCATTTT.

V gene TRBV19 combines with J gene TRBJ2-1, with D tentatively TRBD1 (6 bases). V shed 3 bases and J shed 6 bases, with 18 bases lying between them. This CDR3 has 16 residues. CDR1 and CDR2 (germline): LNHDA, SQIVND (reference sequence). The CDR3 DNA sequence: TGTGCCAGTAGTATTATCAGGGGCTACCCCAGCAATGAGCAGTTCTTC. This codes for CASSIIRGYPSNEQFF.

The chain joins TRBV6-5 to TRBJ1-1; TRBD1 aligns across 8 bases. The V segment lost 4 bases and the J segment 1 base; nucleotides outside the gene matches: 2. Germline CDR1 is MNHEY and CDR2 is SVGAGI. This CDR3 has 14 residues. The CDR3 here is CASSSGQGNTEAFF. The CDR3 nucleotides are TGTGCCAGCAGTTCCGGACAGGGGAACACTGAAGCTTTCTTT.

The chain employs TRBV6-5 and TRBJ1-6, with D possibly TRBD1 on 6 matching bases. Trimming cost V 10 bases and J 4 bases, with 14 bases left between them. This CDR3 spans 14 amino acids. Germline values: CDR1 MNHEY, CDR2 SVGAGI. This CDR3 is CATWGGRYNSPLHF. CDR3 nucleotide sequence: TGTGCCACCTGGGGGGGCAGGTATAATTCACCCCTCCACTTT.

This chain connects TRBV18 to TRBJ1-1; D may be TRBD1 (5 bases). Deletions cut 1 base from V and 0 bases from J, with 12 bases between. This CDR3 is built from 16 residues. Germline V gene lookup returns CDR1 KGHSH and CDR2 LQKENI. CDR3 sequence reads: CASSPQQAAMNTEAFF. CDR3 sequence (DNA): TGTGCCAGCTCACCACAACAGGCAGCCATGAACACTGAAGCTTTCTTT.

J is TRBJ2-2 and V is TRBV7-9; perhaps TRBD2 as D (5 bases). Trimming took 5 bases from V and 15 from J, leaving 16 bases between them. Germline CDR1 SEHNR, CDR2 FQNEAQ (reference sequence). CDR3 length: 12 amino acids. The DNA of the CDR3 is TGTGCCAGCAGCCAGCGGCCGAGAGAGGTGTTTTTT. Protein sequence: CASSQRPREVFF.

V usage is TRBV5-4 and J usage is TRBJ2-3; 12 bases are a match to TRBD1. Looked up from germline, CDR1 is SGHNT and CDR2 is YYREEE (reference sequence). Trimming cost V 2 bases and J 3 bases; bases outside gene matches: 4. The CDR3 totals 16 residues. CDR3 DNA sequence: TGTGCCAGCAGCTTCCGGGACAGGGGGCTAACAGATACGCAGTATTTT. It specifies CASSFRDRGLTDTQYF.

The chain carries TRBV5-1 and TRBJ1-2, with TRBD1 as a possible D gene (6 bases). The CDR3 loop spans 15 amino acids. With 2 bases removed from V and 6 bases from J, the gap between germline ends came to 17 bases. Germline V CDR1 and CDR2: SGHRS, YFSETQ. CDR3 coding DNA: TGCGCCAGCAGCTTCCAGGAGGGGGGGCGCGATGGCTACACCTTC. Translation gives CASSFQEGGRDGYTF. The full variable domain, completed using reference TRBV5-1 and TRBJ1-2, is KAGVTQTPRYLIKTRGQQVTLSCSPISGHRSVSWYQQTPGQGLQFLFEYFSETQRNKGNFPGRFSGRQFSNSRSEMNVSTLELGDSALYLCASSFQEGGRDGYTFGSGTRLTVV.

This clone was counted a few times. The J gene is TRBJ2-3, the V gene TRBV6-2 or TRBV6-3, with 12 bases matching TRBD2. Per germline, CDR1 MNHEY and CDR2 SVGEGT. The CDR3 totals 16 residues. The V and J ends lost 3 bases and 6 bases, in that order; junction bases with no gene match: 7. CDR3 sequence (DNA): TGTGCCAGCAGTTATTCTAGCGGGGGGGTAATGGATACGCAGTATTTT. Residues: CASSYSSGGVMDTQYF.

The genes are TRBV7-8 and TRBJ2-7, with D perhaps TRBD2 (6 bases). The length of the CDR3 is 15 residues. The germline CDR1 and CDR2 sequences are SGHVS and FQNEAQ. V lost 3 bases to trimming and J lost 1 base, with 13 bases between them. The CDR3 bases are TGTGCCAGCAGCTTCGCGGGGAAGGGATCCTACGAGCAGTACTTC. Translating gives CASSFAGKGSYEQYF.

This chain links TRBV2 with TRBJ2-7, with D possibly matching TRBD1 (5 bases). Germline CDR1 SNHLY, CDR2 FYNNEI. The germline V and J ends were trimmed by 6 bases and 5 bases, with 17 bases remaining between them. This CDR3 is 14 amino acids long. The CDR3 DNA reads TGTGCCAGCAGCAATACGCCCCAGGGCCACGAGCAGTACTTC. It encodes CASSNTPQGHEQYF. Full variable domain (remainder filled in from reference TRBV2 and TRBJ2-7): EPEVTQTPSHQVTQMGQEVILRCVPISNHLYFYWYRQILGQKVEFLVSFYNNEISEKSEIFDDQFSVERPDGSNFTLKIRSTKLEDSAMYFCASSNTPQGHEQYFGPGTRLTVT.

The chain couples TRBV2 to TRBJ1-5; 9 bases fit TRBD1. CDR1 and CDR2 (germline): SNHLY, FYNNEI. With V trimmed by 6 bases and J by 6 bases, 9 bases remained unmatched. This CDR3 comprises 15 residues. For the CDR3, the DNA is TGTGCCAGCAGGGGAATGGACAGGGGAGGTCAGCCCCAGCATTTT. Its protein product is CASRGMDRGGQPQHF.

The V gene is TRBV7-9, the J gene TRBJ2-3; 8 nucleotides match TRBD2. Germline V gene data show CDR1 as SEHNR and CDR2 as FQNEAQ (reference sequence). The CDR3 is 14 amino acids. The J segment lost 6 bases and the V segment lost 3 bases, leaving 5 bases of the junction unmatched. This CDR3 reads CASSLRTSMDTQYF. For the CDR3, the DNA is TGTGCCAGCAGCTTGCGGACTAGCATGGATACGCAGTATTTT.

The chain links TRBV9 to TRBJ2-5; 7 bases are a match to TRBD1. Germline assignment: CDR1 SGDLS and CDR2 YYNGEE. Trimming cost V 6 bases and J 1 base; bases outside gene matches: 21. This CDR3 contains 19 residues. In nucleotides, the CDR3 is TGTGCCAGCACCCCATCAACAGGGGTTTGGGGTCGGGGCCAAGAGACCCAGTACTTC. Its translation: CASTPSTGVWGRGQETQYF. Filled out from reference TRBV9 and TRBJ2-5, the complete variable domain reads DSGVTQTPKHLITATGQRVTLRCSPRSGDLSVYWYQQSLDQGLQFLIQYYNGEERAKGNILERFSAQQFPDLHSELNLSSLELGDSALYFCASTPSTGVWGRGQETQYFGPGTRLLVL.

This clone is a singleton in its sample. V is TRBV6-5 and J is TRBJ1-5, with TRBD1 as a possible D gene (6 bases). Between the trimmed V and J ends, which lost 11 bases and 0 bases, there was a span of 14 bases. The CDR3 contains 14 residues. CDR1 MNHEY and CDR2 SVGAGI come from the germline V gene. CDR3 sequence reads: CAATGSFSNQPQHF. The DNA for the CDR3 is TGTGCCGCTACAGGGTCCTTTAGCAATCAGCCCCAGCATTTT.

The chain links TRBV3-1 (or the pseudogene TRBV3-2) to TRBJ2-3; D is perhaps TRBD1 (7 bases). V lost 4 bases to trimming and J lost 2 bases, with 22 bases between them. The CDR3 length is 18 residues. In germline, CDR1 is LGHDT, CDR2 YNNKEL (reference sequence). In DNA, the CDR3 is TGTGCCAGCAGCCCCGGCAGGGGGGTGATTGAGTCCACAGATACGCAGTATTTT. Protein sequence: CASSPGRGVIESTDTQYF.

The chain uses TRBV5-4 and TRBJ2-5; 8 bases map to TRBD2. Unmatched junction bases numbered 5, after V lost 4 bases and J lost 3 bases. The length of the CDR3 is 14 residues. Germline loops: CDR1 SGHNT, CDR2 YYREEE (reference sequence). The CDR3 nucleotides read TGTGCCAGCAGCACTAGCGGAGCAGAAGAGACCCAGTACTTC. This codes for CASSTSGAEETQYF.

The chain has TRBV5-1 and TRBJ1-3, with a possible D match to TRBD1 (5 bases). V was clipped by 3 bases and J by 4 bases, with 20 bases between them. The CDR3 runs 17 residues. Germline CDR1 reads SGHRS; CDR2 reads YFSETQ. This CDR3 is CASSYTGGQGPGNTIYF. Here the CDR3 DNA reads TGCGCCAGCAGCTACACAGGAGGGCAGGGACCCGGAAACACCATATATTTT.

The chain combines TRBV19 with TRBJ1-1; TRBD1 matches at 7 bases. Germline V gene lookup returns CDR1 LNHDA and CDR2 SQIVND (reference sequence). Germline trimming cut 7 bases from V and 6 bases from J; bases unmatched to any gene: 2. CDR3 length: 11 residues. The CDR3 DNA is TGTGCCAGTACCCAGGGGGCTGAAGCTTTCTTT. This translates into CASTQGAEAFF.